This T cell receptor beta chain derives from a study of STAT5B mutations in CD4+ large granular lymphocyte leukemia. The V and J ends lost 7 bases and 6 bases, in that order; junction bases with no gene match: 3. The V gene's germline CDR1 is SNHLY and CDR2 FYNNEI. The CDR3 has 12 residues. The repertoire was sequenced with immunoSEQ multiplex PCR; TCRdb's copy has only in-frame clones and lacks some. In the table there are about 32,000 clones, around 73% of which are singletons. The specimen sequenced was CD4+ T cells from blood buffy coats. The TCR was taken from a human donor in good health. The chain employs TRBV2 and TRBJ2-7, with TRBD2 matching over 10 bases. CDR3 sequence: CASTGLAAEQYF. Here the CDR3 DNA reads TGTGCCAGCACCGGACTAGCGGCCGAGCAGTACTTC.